One T cell receptor (beta chain) is described in this entry. The antigen remains unidentified. Unmatched junction bases numbered 6, after V lost 2 bases and J lost 3 bases. The germline V gene has CDR1 MNHEY and CDR2 SVGAGI. The CDR3 loop spans 15 amino acids. These data come from a study of identical twins. Study-wide points: Cross-sectional statistics, not tracking of the same donors, supported the conclusions. Monozygotic twins shared more out-of-frame TCR alpha than recombination models predicted.

In TCRdb, the 5' RACE reads were re-called with MiXCR into one record per CDR3 protein. The table shows hundreds of thousands of distinct CDR3 sequences, with 21% occurring only once. The sample was also reused in another study, on T cells expressing NK-cell markers. That source reports: The sequencing cohort of eight donors included seven HCMV-seropositive individuals and one seronegative individual. The CD3+CD56-NKG2C+ fraction of a handful of donors was also led by these clonotypes.

Material: PBMCs. The receptor was derived from a woman younger than 30 in good health. The chain carries TRBV6-5 and TRBJ1-1; 7 bases are shared with TRBD1. CDR3 protein: CASSYQIQGDTEAFF. CDR3 nucleotides: TGTGCCAGCAGTTACCAAATCCAGGGGGACACTGAAGCTTTCTTT.